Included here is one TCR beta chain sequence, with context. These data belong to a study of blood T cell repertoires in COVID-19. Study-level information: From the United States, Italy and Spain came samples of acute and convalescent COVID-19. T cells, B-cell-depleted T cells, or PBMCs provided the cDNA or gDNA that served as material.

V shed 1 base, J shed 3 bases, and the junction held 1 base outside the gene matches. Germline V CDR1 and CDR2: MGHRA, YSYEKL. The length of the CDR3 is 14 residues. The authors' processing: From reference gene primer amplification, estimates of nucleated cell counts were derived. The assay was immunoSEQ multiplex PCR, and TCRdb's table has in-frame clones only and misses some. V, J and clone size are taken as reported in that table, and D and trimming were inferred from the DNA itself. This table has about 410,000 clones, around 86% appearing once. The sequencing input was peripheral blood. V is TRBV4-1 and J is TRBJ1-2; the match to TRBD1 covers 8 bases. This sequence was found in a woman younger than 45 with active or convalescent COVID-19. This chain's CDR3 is CASSQADRDYGYTF. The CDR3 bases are TGCGCCAGCAGCCAAGCGGACAGGGACTATGGCTACACCTTC.